This T cell receptor beta chain was sequenced in a study of blood T cell repertoires in COVID-19. On the study more broadly: Acute and convalescent COVID-19 samples came from the United States, Italy and Spain. T cells, B-cell-depleted T cells, or PBMCs provided the cDNA or gDNA that served as material.

This clone appeared a few times. Original handling: It was from reference gene primer amplification that nucleated cell counts were estimated. Repertoires were generated with immunoSEQ multiplex PCR, while TCRdb's copy carries only in-frame clones and drops some. V and J calls and clone size are those listed in that table; D and trimming were worked out from the DNA. This table holds more than 120,000 clones, 70% to 90% found once. This CDR3 has 13 amino acids. CDR1 and CDR2 (germline): SGHDT, YYEEEE. V was pared by 0 bases and J by 11 bases, with 2 bases of the junction left unmatched. The genes are TRBV5-6 and TRBJ2-2; TRBD1 matches at 9 bases. This TCR came from a human donor with acute or convalescent COVID-19. The donor label of this sample is uncertain. The material sequenced was peripheral blood. The DNA of the CDR3 is TGTGCCAGCAGCTTGGGACAGGGGGTCGAGCTGTTTTTT. Translated: CASSLGQGVELFF.